Given below is one T cell receptor beta chain in context. The CDR3 has 16 residues. Trimming took 3 bases from V and 5 from J; bases not matched to a gene: 10. CDR1 and CDR2 (germline): LGHNA, YSLEER. The data were obtained in a study of technical replicates of blood from several donors. Produced via immunoSEQ multiplex PCR; TCRdb's table is partial and in-frame only. The table includes about 69,000 clones, around 90% detected once. The specimen sequenced was PBMCs. The rearrangement joins TRBV4-3 to TRBJ2-7, with 10 bases identical to TRBD1. This clonotype was obtained from a human donor in good health. Some clones in this sample may be carry-over from other donors' samples. CDR3: CASSHVRTGGLDEQYF. For the CDR3, the DNA is TGCGCCAGCAGCCATGTCCGGACAGGGGGTTTAGACGAGCAGTACTTC.